A single sample gave rise to the 31 T cell receptor beta chains below, sequenced in a study of shared clonotypes between healthy human individuals. The repertoire was sequenced with immunoSEQ multiplex PCR; TCRdb's copy has only in-frame clones and lacks some. The sample holds about 690,000 clones, less than 95% seen once. The sequenced material came from memory CD8+ T cells from PBMCs. Subset indicated: CD45RO+ cells pooled with CCR7-negative TemRA cells. The receptor source for this set is a man younger than 35 in good health. Some clones in this sample may be carry-over from other donors' samples.

This sequence joins TRBV4-2 and TRBJ2-1; D possibly corresponds to TRBD2 (5 bases). Trimming left V 8 bases short and J 0 bases short, with 5 bases between. This CDR3 comprises 12 residues. Germline-derived CDR1 and CDR2 are LGHNA and YNFKEQ. The chain's CDR3 is CASGSSYNEQFF. The CDR3 DNA reads as TGTGCCAGCGGGAGCTCCTACAATGAGCAGTTCTTC.

The chain joins TRBV11-3 to TRBJ2-1, with unresolved D. Germline CDR1 is SGHNT and CDR2 is YENEEA. This CDR3 region has 16 residues. V lost 4 bases and J lost 6, with 19 bases in between. This chain's CDR3 is CASSWGLAKSINEQFF. As DNA, the CDR3 is TGTGCCAGCAGCTGGGGTCTGGCCAAATCAATCAATGAGCAGTTCTTC. Filled out from reference TRBV11-3 and TRBJ2-1, the complete variable domain reads EAGVVQSPRYKIIEKKQPVAFWCNPISGHNTLYWYLQNLGQGPELLIRYENEEAVDDSQLPKDRFSAERLKGVDSTLKIQPAELGDSAVYLCASSWGLAKSINEQFFGPGTRLTVL.

The V gene is TRBV27, the J gene TRBJ1-5; D unresolved. Germline lookup yields CDR1 MNHEY and CDR2 SMNVEV (reference sequence). The V gene lost 4 bases and the J gene lost 5 bases, with 24 bases spanning the gap. CDR3 length: 18 residues. CDR3 in DNA: TGTGCCAGCAGTTCGTCGACCAGTTGGCATTTGGGTTATCAGCCCCAGCATTTT. Translation gives CASSSSTSWHLGYQPQHF.

The chain links TRBV9 to TRBJ2-1; 8 bases align to TRBD1. J lost 0 bases, V lost 4 bases, and 12 bases had no gene match. The CDR3 is 18 amino acids. Germline assignment: CDR1 SGDLS and CDR2 YYNGEE. The CDR3 DNA reads TGTGCCAGCAGCTCACCTTGGACAGGGTCGGGCTCCTACAATGAGCAGTTCTTC. Encoded protein: CASSSPWTGSGSYNEQFF.

The CDR3 here is CASSQSGTEGPGELFF. CDR3 in DNA: TGCGCCAGCAGTCAATCCGGGACAGAGGGGCCCGGGGAGCTGTTTTTT. This chain uses TRBV23-1 with TRBJ2-2, with 7 bases aligning to TRBD1. TRBV23-1 is assigned to the ORF class and has an uncertain function. The CDR3 extends over 16 amino acids. The V segment lost 0 bases and the J segment 6 bases; nucleotides outside the gene matches: 7.

The chain combines TRBV27 with TRBJ2-7; tentative D call: TRBD2 (7 bases). Germline-derived CDR1 and CDR2 are MNHEY and SMNVEV (reference sequence). This CDR3 is built from 16 residues. V gave up 0 bases and J gave up 0 bases, with 12 bases separating them. CDR3 sequence (DNA): TGTGCCAGCAGTTTATCGGGGGGGGCGGTCTCCTACGAGCAGTACTTC. Translating gives CASSLSGGAVSYEQYF.

This clone has a single count. This chain uses TRBV27 with TRBJ2-7; D might be TRBD1 (6 bases). Deletions cut 5 bases from V and 6 bases from J, with 23 bases between. CDR3 length: 16 residues. The germline V gene encodes CDR1 MNHEY and CDR2 SMNVEV (reference sequence). CDR3 amino acids: CASSTQGILSVAEQYF. Here the CDR3 DNA reads TGTGCCAGCAGTACCCAGGGGATCCTCTCGGTGGCCGAGCAGTACTTC.

The chain joins TRBV7-9 to TRBJ1-1; D gene ambiguous. There are 13 residues in the CDR3. CDR1 SEHNR and CDR2 FQNEAQ come from the germline V gene (reference sequence). Trimming pared 5 bases from V and 5 bases from J, leaving 12 bases between. The CDR3 loop reads CASSPSAGTEAFF. The CDR3 DNA reads TGTGCCAGCAGCCCTTCAGCGGGGACTGAAGCTTTCTTT. Drawing the rest from reference TRBV7-9 and TRBJ1-1, the complete variable domain is DTGVSQNPRHKITKRGQNVTFRCDPISEHNRLYWYRQTLGQGPEFLTYFQNEAQLEKSRLLSDRFSAERPKGSFSTLEIQRTEQGDSAMYLCASSPSAGTEAFFGQGTRLTVV.

The rearrangement links TRBV6-1 to TRBJ2-5, with D tentatively TRBD1 (5 bases). CDR1 and CDR2 (germline): MNHNS, SASEGT. The V and J ends lost 4 bases and 4 bases respectively, with 19 bases between them. This CDR3 has 16 amino acids. The CDR3 is CASSVGTEPGLETQYF. CDR3 coding DNA: TGTGCCAGCAGTGTAGGAACAGAACCAGGGTTAGAGACCCAGTACTTC.

The J gene is TRBJ2-7, the V gene TRBV28; D possibly matches TRBD1 or TRBD2 (5 bases each). CDR3 length equals 10 residues. V gave up 11 bases and J gave up 6 bases, with 11 bases separating them. Looked up from germline, CDR1 is MDHEN and CDR2 is SYDVKM. CDR3 DNA: TGTGCCTGGGGGTCTGGCGAGCAGTACTTC. Residues: CAWGSGEQYF.

This clone was counted once. With a much larger clone just one base away, this may be a read error. The chain carries TRBV4-2 and TRBJ2-6; D call uncertain. The germline V and J ends were trimmed by 0 bases and 0 bases, with 3 bases remaining between them. CDR1 and CDR2 (germline): LGHNA, YNFKEQ. The CDR3 runs 15 residues. The CDR3 spells CASSQDSSGANVLTF. Written as DNA, the CDR3 is TGTGCCAGCAGCCAAGACTCCTCTGGGGCCAACGTCCTGACTTTC.

The rearrangement uses TRBV7-6 and TRBJ2-1; TRBD2 agrees at 7 bases. Germline V CDR1 and CDR2: SGHVS, FNYEAQ. With 1 base clipped from V and 4 bases from J, the junction kept 4 bases outside the gene matches. CDR3 size: 15 residues. In nucleotides, the CDR3 is TGTGCCAGCAGCTTAGAAGCGGGATGGTACAATGAGCAGTTCTTC. It translates to CASSLEAGWYNEQFF.

This chain uses TRBV7-6 with TRBJ2-1; 11 bases fit TRBD2. There are 14 residues in the CDR3. The germline V gene has CDR1 SGHVS and CDR2 FNYEAQ. The V and J ends lost 3 bases and 7 bases, in that order; junction bases with no gene match: 2. The CDR3 DNA reads as TGTGCCAGCAGCTTTAGCGGGAGGGATAATGAGCAGTTCTTC. It is translated as CASSFSGRDNEQFF.

The rearrangement links TRBV19 to TRBJ1-4; D call uncertain. Trimming took 1 base from V and 0 from J, leaving 12 bases between them. This CDR3 is 17 amino acids long. Germline loops: CDR1 LNHDA, CDR2 SQIVND (reference sequence). The CDR3 protein is CASSIGNRMATNEKLFF. The CDR3 DNA is TGTGCCAGTAGTATAGGGAATCGGATGGCAACTAATGAAAAACTGTTTTTT.

The chain combines TRBV19 with TRBJ1-5, with D uncertain. This CDR3 has 13 amino acids. Germline CDR1 and CDR2: LNHDA and SQIVND (reference sequence). The V and J ends lost 9 bases and 4 bases respectively, with 13 bases between them. CDR3 protein: CASAQLRNQPQHF. The CDR3 DNA is TGTGCCAGCGCACAGTTAAGGAATCAGCCCCAGCATTTT.

The CDR3 loop reads CASSPTGDYAIPVFTEQYF. In nucleotides, the CDR3 is TGTGCCAGCAGCCCGACAGGGGACTACGCCATTCCCGTCTTCACCGAGCAGTACTTC. The chain couples TRBV7-2 to TRBJ2-7; D possibly corresponds to TRBD1 (8 bases). This CDR3 is 19 amino acids long. Germline values: CDR1 SGHTA, CDR2 FQGNSA. Trimming took 5 bases from V and 6 from J, leaving 32 bases between them.

This sequence joins TRBV11-2 and TRBJ2-5; D gene uncertain. Judging by the DNA end, TRBJ2-7 fits better; the J call may be wrong. Germline-derived CDR1 and CDR2 are SGHAT and FQNNGV. The CDR3 is made up of 14 amino acids. As DNA, the CDR3 is TGTGCCAGCAGCTTCCTGGGGATATCCTACGAGCAGTACTTC. This translates into CASSFLGISYEQYF.

The sample holds one count of this clone. This chain joins TRBV27 and TRBJ2-1; D call uncertain. Trimming took off 6 bases at V and 10 bases at J, with 13 bases between the two ends. In germline, CDR1 is MNHEY, CDR2 SMNVEV (reference sequence). This CDR3 has 12 residues. The CDR3 nucleotides read TGTGCCAGCAGCCAACCCGGGTGGGAGCAGTTCTTC. This translates into CASSQPGWEQFF.

J is TRBJ2-2 and V is TRBV7-9; the D gene is possibly TRBD1 (6 bases). Trimming removed 4 bases from V and 1 base from J, with 10 bases in between. The CDR3 spans 15 residues. CDR1 and CDR2 from the germline V gene are SEHNR and FQNEAQ (reference sequence). For the CDR3, the DNA is TGTGCCAGCAGCTCGCTGGACAGGAACACCGGGGAGCTGTTTTTT. Translating gives CASSSLDRNTGELFF.

The chain employs TRBV9 and TRBJ1-5; maybe TRBD1 (5 bases). V lost 3 bases and J 6 bases, leaving 16 bases between the germline ends. Germline loops: CDR1 SGDLS, CDR2 YYNGEE. This CDR3 is 15 amino acids long. CDR3 protein: CASSASDSRGQPQHF. CDR3 sequence (DNA): TGTGCCAGCAGCGCCTCTGACAGTCGGGGTCAGCCCCAGCATTTT.

J is TRBJ2-2 and V is TRBV9; D possibly matches TRBD1 or TRBD2 (5 bases each). The V end was cut by 4 bases, the J end by 1 base, with 14 bases between. Germline CDR1 SGDLS, CDR2 YYNGEE. The CDR3 is 16 amino acids. CDR3 protein: CASSTREGVNTGELFF. In DNA form, the CDR3 reads TGTGCCAGCAGCACCCGGGAAGGGGTGAACACCGGGGAGCTGTTTTTT.

CDR3 protein: CASNRRETGVLEYEQYF. In DNA form, the CDR3 reads TGTGCCAGCAACCGCAGGGAGACGGGAGTTTTGGAGTACGAGCAGTACTTC. V is TRBV28 and J is TRBJ2-7; D is perhaps TRBD2 (6 bases). Trimming removed 7 bases at V and 4 bases at J, with 26 bases between. The CDR3 runs to 17 residues. Germline assignment: CDR1 MDHEN and CDR2 SYDVKM.

The J gene is TRBJ2-3, the V gene TRBV19; either TRBD1 or TRBD2 may supply D (7 bases each). The germline gives CDR1 LNHDA, CDR2 SQIVND (reference sequence). This CDR3 has 15 amino acids. V was clipped by 3 bases and J by 5 bases, with 15 bases between them. The chain's CDR3 is CASSIRGRGGDTQYF. DNA of the CDR3: TGTGCCAGTAGTATTCGAGGCAGGGGGGGAGATACGCAGTATTTT.

The chain carries TRBV5-1 and TRBJ2-7, with D perhaps TRBD1 (6 bases). CDR1 and CDR2 from the germline V gene are SGHRS and YFSETQ. Trimming left V 3 bases short and J 3 bases short, with 7 bases between. CDR3 length: 12 amino acids. In DNA form, the CDR3 reads TGCGCCAGCAGCTCGACAGGCTACGAGCAGTACTTC. This translates into CASSSTGYEQYF.

The J gene is TRBJ2-1, the V gene TRBV7-3; 7 positions match TRBD1. Trimming at V came to 4 bases and at J to 5 bases, leaving 2 bases not matched to a gene. The CDR3 consists of 13 residues. CDR1 is SGHTA, CDR2 FQGTGA, per germline. The CDR3 DNA follows: TGTGCCAGCAGCTCAACAGGGGACAATGAGCAGTTCTTC. This sequence encodes CASSSTGDNEQFF.

The rearrangement uses TRBV9 and TRBJ2-7; 8 positions agree with TRBD1. Looked up from germline, CDR1 is SGDLS and CDR2 is YYNGEE. This CDR3 region has 16 residues. V was clipped by 0 bases and J by 2 bases; unmatched bases: 7. The chain's CDR3 is CASSVDQGQAPYEQYF. In DNA form, the CDR3 reads TGTGCCAGCAGCGTAGACCAGGGACAGGCGCCCTACGAGCAGTACTTC.

The chain recombines TRBV7-9 with TRBJ2-1, with 9 bases matching TRBD2. The V and J ends lost 3 bases and 5 bases, in that order; junction bases with no gene match: 8. CDR3 length: 16 amino acids. CDR1 is SEHNR and CDR2 is FQNEAQ in the germline V gene (reference sequence). The CDR3 DNA follows: TGTGCCAGCAGCTTCAGCGGGAGGTACCCAAACAATGAGCAGTTCTTC. Residues: CASSFSGRYPNNEQFF.

The chain is built from TRBV27 and TRBJ2-1; TRBD1 is a possible D gene (5 bases). The V gene lost 3 bases and the J gene lost 5 bases, with 14 bases spanning the gap. The CDR3 is 15 residues long. In germline, CDR1 is MNHEY, CDR2 SMNVEV (reference sequence). The CDR3 DNA sequence: TGTGCCAGCAGTTTTAGGGGCCCCGCGCACAATGAGCAGTTCTTC. It codes for CASSFRGPAHNEQFF.

This chain uses TRBV9 with TRBJ2-2, with 9 bases fitting TRBD2. Germline loops: CDR1 SGDLS, CDR2 YYNGEE. The CDR3 is 16 amino acids. With 0 bases clipped from V and 1 base from J, the junction kept 1 base outside the gene matches. CDR3 DNA sequence: TGTGCCAGCAGCGTAGCGCGGGAGGGGAACACCGGGGAGCTGTTTTTT. Residues: CASSVAREGNTGELFF.

This chain links TRBV7-6 with TRBJ2-6, with 7 nucleotides matching TRBD1. The CDR3 runs to 19 residues. CDR1 and CDR2 from the germline V gene are SGHVS and FNYEAQ. V shed 5 bases and J 0 bases; nucleotides not matched to a gene: 13. CDR3 DNA sequence: TGTGCCAGCAGCACCCCCGACAGGGACCCACACTCTGGGGCCAACGTCCTGACTTTC. It translates to CASSTPDRDPHSGANVLTF.

The chain combines TRBV7-8 with TRBJ2-1; TRBD1 might be the D (5 bases). V was shortened by 1 base and J by 8 bases, with 9 bases between the two germline ends. CDR1 SGHVS and CDR2 FQNEAQ come from the germline V gene. CDR3 length: 13 amino acids. The CDR3 DNA reads as TGTGCCAGCAGCTTAGTGATAGGGGATGAGCAGTTCTTC. This codes for CASSLVIGDEQFF. The complete variable domain, with remaining parts taken from reference TRBV7-8 and TRBJ2-1, reads GAGVSQSPRYKVAKRGQDVALRCDPISGHVSLFWYQQALGQGPEFLTYFQNEAQLDKSGLPSDRFFAERPEGSVSTLKIQRTQQEDSAVYLCASSLVIGDEQFFGPGTRLTVL.